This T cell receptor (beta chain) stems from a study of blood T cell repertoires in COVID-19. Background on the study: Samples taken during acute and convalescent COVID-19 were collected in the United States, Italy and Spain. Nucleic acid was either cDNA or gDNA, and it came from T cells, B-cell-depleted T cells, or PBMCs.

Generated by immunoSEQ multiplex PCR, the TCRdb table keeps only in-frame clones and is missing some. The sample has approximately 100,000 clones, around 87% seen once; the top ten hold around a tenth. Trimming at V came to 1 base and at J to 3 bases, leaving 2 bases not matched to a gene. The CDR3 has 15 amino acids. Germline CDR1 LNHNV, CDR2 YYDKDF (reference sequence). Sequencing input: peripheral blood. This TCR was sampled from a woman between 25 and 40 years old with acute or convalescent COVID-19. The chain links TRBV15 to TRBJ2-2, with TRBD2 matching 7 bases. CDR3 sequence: CATSRGGRDTGELFF. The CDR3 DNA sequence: TGTGCCACCAGCAGAGGGGGGAGGGACACCGGGGAGCTGTTTTTT.